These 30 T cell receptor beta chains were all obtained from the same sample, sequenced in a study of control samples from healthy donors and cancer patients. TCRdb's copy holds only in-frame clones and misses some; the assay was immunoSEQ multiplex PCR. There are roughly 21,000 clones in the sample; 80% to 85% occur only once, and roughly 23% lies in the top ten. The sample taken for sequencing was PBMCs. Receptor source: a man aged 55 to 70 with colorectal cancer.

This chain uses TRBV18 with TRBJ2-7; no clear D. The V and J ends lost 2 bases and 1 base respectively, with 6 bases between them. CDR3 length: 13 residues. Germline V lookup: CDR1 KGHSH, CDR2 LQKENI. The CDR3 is CASSPIGSYEQYF. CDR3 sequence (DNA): TGTGCCAGCTCACCAATAGGATCCTACGAGCAGTACTTC.

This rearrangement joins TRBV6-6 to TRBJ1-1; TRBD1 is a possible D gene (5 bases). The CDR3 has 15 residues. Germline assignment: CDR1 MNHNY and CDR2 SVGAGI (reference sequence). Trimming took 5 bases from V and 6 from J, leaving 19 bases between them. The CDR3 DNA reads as TGTGCCAGCAGTGACCCGTTCAGGGCGAGCGCTGAAGCTTTCTTT. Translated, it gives CASSDPFRASAEAFF.

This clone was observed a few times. This CDR3 is CAISGQGDQPQHF. The CDR3, as DNA: TGTGCCATCAGTGGACAGGGGGATCAGCCCCAGCATTTT. V and J are TRBV10-3 and TRBJ1-5; TRBD1 agrees at 9 bases. Per germline, CDR1 ENHRY and CDR2 SYGVKD. The CDR3 runs 13 residues. The V gene end was trimmed by 4 bases and the J gene end by 5 bases; junction bases not matched to a gene: 0.

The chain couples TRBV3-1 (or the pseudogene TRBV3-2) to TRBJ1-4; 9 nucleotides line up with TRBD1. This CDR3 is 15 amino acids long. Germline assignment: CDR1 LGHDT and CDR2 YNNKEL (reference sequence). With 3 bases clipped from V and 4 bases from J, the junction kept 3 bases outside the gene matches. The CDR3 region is CASSQPGQGNEKLFF. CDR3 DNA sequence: TGTGCCAGCAGCCAGCCGGGACAGGGTAATGAAAAACTGTTTTTT.

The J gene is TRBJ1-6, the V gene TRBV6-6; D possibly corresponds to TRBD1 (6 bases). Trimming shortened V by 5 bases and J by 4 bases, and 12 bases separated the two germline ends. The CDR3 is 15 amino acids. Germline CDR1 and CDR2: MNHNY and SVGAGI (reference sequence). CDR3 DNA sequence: TGTGCCAGCAGTCCTACAGGGACGTATAATTCACCCCTCCACTTT. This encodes CASSPTGTYNSPLHF.

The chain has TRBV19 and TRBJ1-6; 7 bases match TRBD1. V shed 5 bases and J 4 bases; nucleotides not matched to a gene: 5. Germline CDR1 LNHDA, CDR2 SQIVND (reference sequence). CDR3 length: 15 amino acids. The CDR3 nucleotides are TGTGCCAGTAGTGAGGTGACAGGGTATAATTCACCCCTCCACTTT. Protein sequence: CASSEVTGYNSPLHF.

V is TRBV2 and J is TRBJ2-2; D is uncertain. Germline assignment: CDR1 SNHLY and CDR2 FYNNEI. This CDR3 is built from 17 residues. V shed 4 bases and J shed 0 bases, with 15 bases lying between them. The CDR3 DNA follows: TGTGCCAGCAGTGTGAGGCCACCGGCCGCGAACACCGGGGAGCTGTTTTTT. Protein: CASSVRPPAANTGELFF.

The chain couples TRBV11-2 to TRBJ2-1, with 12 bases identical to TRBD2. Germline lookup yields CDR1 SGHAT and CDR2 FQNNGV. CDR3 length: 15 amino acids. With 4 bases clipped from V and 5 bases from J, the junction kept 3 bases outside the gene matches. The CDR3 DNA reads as TGTGCCAGCAGCTACACTAGCGGGGGGCACAATGAGCAGTTCTTC. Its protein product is CASSYTSGGHNEQFF.

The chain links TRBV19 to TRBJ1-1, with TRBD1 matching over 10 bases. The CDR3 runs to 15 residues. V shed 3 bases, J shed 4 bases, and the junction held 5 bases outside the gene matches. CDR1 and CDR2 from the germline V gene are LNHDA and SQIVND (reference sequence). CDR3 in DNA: TGTGCCAGTAGTATCAGGGGACAGGGGCTCACTGAAGCTTTCTTT. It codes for CASSIRGQGLTEAFF.

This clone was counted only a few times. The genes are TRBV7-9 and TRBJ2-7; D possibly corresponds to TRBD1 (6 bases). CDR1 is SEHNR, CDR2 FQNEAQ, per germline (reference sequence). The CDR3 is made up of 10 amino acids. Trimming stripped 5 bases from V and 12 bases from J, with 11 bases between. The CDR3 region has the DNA TGTGCCAGCAGCGGACAGACTATGTACTTC. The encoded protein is CASSGQTMYF.

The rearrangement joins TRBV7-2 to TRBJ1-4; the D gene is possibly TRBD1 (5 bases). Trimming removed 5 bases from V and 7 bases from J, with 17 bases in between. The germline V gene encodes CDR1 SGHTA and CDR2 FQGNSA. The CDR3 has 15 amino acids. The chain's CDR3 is CASSQQTEDGEKLFF. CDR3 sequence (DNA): TGTGCCAGCAGCCAACAGACAGAGGATGGTGAAAAACTGTTTTTT.

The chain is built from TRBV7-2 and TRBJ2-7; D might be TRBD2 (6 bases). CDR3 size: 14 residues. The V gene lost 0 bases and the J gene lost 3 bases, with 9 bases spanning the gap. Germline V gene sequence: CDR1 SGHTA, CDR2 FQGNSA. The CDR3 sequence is CASSLAKGLYEQYF. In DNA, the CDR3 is TGTGCCAGCAGCTTAGCGAAGGGACTCTACGAGCAGTACTTC.

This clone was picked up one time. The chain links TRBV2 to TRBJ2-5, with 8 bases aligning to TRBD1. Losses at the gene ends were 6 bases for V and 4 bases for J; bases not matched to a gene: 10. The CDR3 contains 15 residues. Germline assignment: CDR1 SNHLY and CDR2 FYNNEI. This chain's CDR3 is CASRRDRWGSETQYF. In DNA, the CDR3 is TGTGCCAGCAGAAGGGACAGGTGGGGGTCAGAGACCCAGTACTTC. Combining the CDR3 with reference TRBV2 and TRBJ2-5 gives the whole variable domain EPEVTQTPSHQVTQMGQEVILRCVPISNHLYFYWYRQILGQKVEFLVSFYNNEISEKSEIFDDQFSVERPDGSNFTLKIRSTKLEDSAMYFCASRRDRWGSETQYFGPGTRLLVL.

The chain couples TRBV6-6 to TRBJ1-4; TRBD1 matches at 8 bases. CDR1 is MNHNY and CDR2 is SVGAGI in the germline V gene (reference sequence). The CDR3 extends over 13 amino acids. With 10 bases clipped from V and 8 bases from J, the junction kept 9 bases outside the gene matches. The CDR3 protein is CAITDRGGEKLFF. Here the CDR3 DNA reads TGTGCCATCACTGACAGGGGTGGAGAAAAACTGTTTTTT.

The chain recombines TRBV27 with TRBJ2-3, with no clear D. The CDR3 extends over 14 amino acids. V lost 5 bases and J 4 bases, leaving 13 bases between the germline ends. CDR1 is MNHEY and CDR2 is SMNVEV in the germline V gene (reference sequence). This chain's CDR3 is CASSITAKADTQYF. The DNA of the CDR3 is TGTGCCAGCAGTATCACCGCTAAAGCAGATACGCAGTATTTT.

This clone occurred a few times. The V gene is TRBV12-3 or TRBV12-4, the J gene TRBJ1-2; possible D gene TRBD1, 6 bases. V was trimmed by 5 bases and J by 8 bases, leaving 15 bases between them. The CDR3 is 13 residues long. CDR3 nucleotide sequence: TGTGCCAGCAGTGAATCGGGGGCTCGGGGCTACACCTTC. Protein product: CASSESGARGYTF.

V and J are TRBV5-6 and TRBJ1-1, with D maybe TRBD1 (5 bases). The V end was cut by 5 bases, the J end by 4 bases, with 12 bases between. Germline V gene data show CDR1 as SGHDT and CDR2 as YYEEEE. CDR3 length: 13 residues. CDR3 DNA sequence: TGTGCCAGCAGACAAACAGGTGGCACTGAAGCTTTCTTT. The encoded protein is CASRQTGGTEAFF.

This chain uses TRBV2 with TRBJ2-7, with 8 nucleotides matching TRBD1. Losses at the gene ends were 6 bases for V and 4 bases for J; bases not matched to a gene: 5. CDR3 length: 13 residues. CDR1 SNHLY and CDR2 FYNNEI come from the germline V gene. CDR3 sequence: CASSRQGWYEQYV. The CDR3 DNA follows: TGTGCCAGCAGCAGACAGGGGTGGTACGAGCAGTACGTC.

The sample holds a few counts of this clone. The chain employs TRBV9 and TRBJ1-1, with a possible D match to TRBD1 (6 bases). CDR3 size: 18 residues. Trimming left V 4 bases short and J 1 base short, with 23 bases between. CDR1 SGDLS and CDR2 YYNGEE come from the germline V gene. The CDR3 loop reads CASSPRDTRWGWNTEAFF. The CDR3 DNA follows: TGTGCCAGCAGCCCTCGGGACACCAGATGGGGCTGGAACACTGAAGCTTTCTTT.

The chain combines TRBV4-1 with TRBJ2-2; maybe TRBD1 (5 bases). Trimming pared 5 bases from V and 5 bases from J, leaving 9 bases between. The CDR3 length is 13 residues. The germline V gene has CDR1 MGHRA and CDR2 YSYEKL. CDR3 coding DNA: TGCGCCAGCAGCGGACACAGGACCGGGGAGCTGTTTTTT. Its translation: CASSGHRTGELFF.

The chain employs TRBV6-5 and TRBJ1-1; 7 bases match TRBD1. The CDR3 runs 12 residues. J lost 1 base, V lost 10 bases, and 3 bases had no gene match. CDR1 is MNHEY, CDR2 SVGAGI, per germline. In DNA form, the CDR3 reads TGTGCCATTACAGGGGCGAACACTGAAGCTTTCTTT. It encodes CAITGANTEAFF.

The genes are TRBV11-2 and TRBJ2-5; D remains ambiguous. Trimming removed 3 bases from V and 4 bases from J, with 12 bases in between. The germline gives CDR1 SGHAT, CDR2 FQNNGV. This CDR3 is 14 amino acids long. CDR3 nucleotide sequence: TGTGCCAGCAGCTTCCCCGCTGGGGTAGAGACCCAGTACTTC. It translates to CASSFPAGVETQYF.

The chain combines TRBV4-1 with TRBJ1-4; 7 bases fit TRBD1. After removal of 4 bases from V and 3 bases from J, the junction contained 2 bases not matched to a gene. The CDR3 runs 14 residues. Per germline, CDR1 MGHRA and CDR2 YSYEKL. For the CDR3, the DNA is TGCGCCAGCAGCCGGGACAGTCCTAATGAAAAACTGTTTTTT. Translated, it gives CASSRDSPNEKLFF.

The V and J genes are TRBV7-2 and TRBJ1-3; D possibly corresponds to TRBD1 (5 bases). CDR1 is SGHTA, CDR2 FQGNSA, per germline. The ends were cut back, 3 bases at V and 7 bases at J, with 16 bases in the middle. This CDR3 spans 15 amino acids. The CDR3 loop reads CASSFYGTDGNTIYF. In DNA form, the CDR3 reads TGTGCCAGCAGCTTCTATGGGACCGATGGGAACACCATATATTTT.

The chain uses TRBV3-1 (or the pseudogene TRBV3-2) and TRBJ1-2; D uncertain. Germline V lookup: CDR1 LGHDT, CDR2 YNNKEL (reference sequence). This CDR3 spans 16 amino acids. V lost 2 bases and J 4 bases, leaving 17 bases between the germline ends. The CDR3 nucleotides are TGTGCCAGCAGCCAATTGACTGCGGGTATCAGCTATGGCTACACCTTC. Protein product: CASSQLTAGISYGYTF.

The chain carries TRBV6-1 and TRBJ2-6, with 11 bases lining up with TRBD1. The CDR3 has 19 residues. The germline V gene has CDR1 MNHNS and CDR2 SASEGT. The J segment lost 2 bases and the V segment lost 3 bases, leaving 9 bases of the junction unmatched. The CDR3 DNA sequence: TGTGCCAGCAGTGACCCGGACAGGGGGCGGTGGGCTGGGGCCAACGTCCTGACTTTC. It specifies CASSDPDRGRWAGANVLTF.

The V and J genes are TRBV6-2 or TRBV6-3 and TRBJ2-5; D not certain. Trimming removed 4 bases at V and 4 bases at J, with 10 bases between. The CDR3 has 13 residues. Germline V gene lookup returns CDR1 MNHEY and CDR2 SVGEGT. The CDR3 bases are TGTGCCAGCAGTTGGCCGTGGGCAGAGACCCAGTACTTC. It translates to CASSWPWAETQYF.

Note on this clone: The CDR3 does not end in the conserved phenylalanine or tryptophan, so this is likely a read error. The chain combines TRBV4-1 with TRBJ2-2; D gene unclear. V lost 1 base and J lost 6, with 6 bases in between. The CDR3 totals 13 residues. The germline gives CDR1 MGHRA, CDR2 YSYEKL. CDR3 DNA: TGCGCCAGCAGCCAAGTACGGGCCGGGGAGCTGTTTCTT. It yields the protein CASSQVRAGELFL.

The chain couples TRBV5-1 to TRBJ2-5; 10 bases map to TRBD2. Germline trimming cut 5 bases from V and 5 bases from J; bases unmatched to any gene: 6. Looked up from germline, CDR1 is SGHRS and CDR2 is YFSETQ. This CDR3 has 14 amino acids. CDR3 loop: CASRAGGPGETQYF. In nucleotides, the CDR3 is TGCGCCAGCAGAGCGGGGGGGCCTGGGGAGACCCAGTACTTC.

The CDR3 protein is CASSGTGPGELFF. CDR3 in DNA: TGTGCCAGCTCAGGGACAGGCCCCGGGGAGCTGTTTTTT. This sequence joins TRBV18 and TRBJ2-2, with 8 nucleotides matching TRBD1. V lost 5 bases and J lost 6; bases outside the gene matches: 2. This CDR3 spans 13 amino acids. Germline V gives CDR1 KGHSH, CDR2 LQKENI. The whole variable domain, filled in from reference TRBV18 and TRBJ2-2, reads NAGVMQNPRHLVRRRGQEARLRCSPMKGHSHVYWYRQLPEEGLKFMVYLQKENIIDESGMPKERFSAEFPKEGPSILRIQQVVRGDSAAYFCASSGTGPGELFFGEGSRLTVL.